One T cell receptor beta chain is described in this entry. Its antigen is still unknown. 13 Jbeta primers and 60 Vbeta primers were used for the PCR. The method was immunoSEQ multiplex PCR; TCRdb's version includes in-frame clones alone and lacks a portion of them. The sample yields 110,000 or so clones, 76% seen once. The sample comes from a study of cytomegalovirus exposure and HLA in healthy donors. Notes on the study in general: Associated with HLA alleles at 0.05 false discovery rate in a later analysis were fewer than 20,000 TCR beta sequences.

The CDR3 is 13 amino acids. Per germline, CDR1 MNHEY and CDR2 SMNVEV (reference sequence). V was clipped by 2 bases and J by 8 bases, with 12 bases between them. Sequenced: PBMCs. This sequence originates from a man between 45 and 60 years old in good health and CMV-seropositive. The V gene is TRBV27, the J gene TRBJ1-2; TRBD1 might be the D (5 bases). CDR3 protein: CASSLQGGGGYTF. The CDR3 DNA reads TGTGCCAGCAGTTTACAGGGAGGAGGCGGCTACACCTTC.